These 8 T cell receptor beta chains came from one sample sequenced in a study of Graves' ophthalmopathy and Graves' hyperthyroidism. RNA transcripts served as template for amplifying TCR beta CDR3 sequences. An initial RT-PCR round employing HTBI primers preceded a second-round multiplex PCR. MiXCR, applied by TCRdb to the multiplex PCR reads, yields one record per CDR3 protein. Altogether hundreds of thousands of distinct CDR3 sequences are present, about 21% being singletons, with the ten largest covering 2.5% to 3%. The sample was peripheral blood. The source of these receptors is a woman aged 18-29 years with stable Graves' hyperthyroidism.

In this sample, this clonotype turned up many times. The J gene is TRBJ2-5, the V gene TRBV12-3 or TRBV12-4; D gene ambiguous. Trimming pared 5 bases from V and 6 bases from J, leaving 16 bases between. The CDR3 is 14 residues long. CDR3 in amino acids: CASSDTSSMKTQYF. The CDR3 DNA reads as TGTGCCAGCAGTGACACCTCTTCTATGAAGACCCAGTACTTC.

This clonotype was seen a handful of times. This chain joins TRBV20-1 and TRBJ2-2; 10 bases are shared with TRBD2. V lost 2 bases and J lost 1; bases outside the gene matches: 1. Germline assignment: CDR1 DFQATT and CDR2 SNEGSKA (reference sequence). The CDR3 has 15 residues. The CDR3 reads CSARLAGENTGELFF. CDR3 DNA sequence: TGCAGTGCTAGACTAGCGGGAGAGAACACCGGGGAGCTGTTTTTT.

Worth noting for this clonotype: A much larger clone is a single base away; this may be a read error. A read error is likely, as this CDR3 ends without the conserved phenylalanine or tryptophan. The rearrangement uses TRBV19 and TRBJ2-7; tentative D call: TRBD2 (5 bases). This CDR3 region has 14 residues. V shed 7 bases and J shed 6 bases, with 19 bases lying between them. CDR1 and CDR2 from the germline V gene are LNHDA and SQIVND (reference sequence). The CDR3 DNA is TGTGCCAGTAAGCCCCTCTCTACTCGGGGCGAGCAGTACTCC. This translates into CASKPLSTRGEQYS.

V is TRBV7-2 and J is TRBJ1-2; perhaps TRBD1 as D (6 bases). Trimming cost V 1 base and J 4 bases, with 13 bases left between them. Germline V gene lookup returns CDR1 SGHTA and CDR2 FQGNSA. The CDR3 is made up of 15 amino acids. The CDR3 spells CASSLVQGAVYGYTF. DNA of the CDR3: TGTGCCAGCAGCTTAGTACAGGGTGCAGTCTATGGCTACACCTTC.

Concerning this clonotype: One end of the junction fails to match germline, which may point to a read error. V and J are TRBV7-3 and TRBJ2-2, with D perhaps TRBD1 or TRBD2 (5 bases each). Germline V gene data show CDR1 as SGHTA and CDR2 as FQGTGA. This CDR3 comprises 15 residues. Here the CDR3 DNA reads TGTGCCAGCAGCTTAAACAGGCAGAACACCGGGGAGCTGTTGTTT. Translated: CASSLNRQNTGELLF.

Many counts were recorded for this clonotype. The chain uses TRBV12-3 or TRBV12-4 and TRBJ2-5, with D possibly matching TRBD1 (6 bases). The CDR3 is 14 amino acids. V lost 5 bases and J lost 0, with 10 bases in between. CDR3 nucleotide sequence: TGTGCCAGCAGTCTCGGACAGTACCAAGAGACCCAGTACTTC. It is translated as CASSLGQYQETQYF.

In this sample, this clonotype turned up many times. The rearrangement links TRBV2 to TRBJ2-3, with D unresolved. V shed 1 base and J shed 0 bases, with 5 bases lying between them. Germline lookup yields CDR1 SNHLY and CDR2 FYNNEI. The CDR3 totals 14 residues. Here the CDR3 DNA reads TGTGCCAGCAGTGAAGTGAGTAGCACAGATACGCAGTATTTT. Amino acid sequence: CASSEVSSTDTQYF.

At least ten counts were recorded for this clonotype. In DNA form, the CDR3 reads TGTGCCAGCTCACCTAGGGGATCCGCCTACGAGCAGTACTTC. Its protein product is CASSPRGSAYEQYF. The chain is built from TRBV18 and TRBJ2-7; D is perhaps TRBD1 (5 bases). Germline V gives CDR1 KGHSH, CDR2 LQKENI. Trimming shortened V by 3 bases and J by 2 bases, and 11 bases separated the two germline ends. The CDR3 is 14 amino acids.